This passage covers 17 T cell receptor beta chains from one sample sequenced in a study of T-cell memory formation after mild COVID-19. TCRdb used MiXCR to reprocess the 5' RACE reads, holding one entry per CDR3 protein. The table lists approximately 300,000 distinct CDR3 sequences, approximately 15% of them singletons. The source material was PBMCs or a T cell subset sorted from them (not recorded which). The receptors were gathered from a man aged 18 to 30 who had mild COVID-19 (a few samples of this study predate the infection). Cell type and time point are not known.

In this sample, this clonotype turned up a few times. This chain connects TRBV7-9 to TRBJ2-5; the D call may be TRBD1 or TRBD2 (6 bases each). Deletions cut 1 base from V and 5 bases from J, with 17 bases between. CDR3 length: 16 amino acids. The V gene's germline CDR1 is SEHNR and CDR2 FQNEAQ (reference sequence). CDR3 sequence reads: CASSLGPSGARETQYF. Here the CDR3 DNA reads TGTGCCAGCAGCTTAGGGCCTTCGGGGGCCAGGGAGACCCAGTACTTC.

The V call is TRBV7-9, the J call TRBJ2-2; 7 bases match TRBD1. The ends lost 5 bases at V and 7 bases at J; junction bases unmatched: 7. There are 14 residues in the CDR3. Germline V gene lookup returns CDR1 SEHNR and CDR2 FQNEAQ (reference sequence). For the CDR3, the DNA is TGTGCCAGCAGCAGTACACAGGGGAGCGGGGAGCTGTTTTTT. Protein: CASSSTQGSGELFF.

This clonotype has just a few counts. The rearrangement uses TRBV6-5 and TRBJ1-3, with D unresolved. Germline loops: CDR1 MNHEY, CDR2 SVGAGI. Trimming stripped 0 bases from V and 2 bases from J, with 8 bases between. The CDR3 covers 15 residues. CDR3 sequence (DNA): TGTGCCAGCAGTTACTCGATGTGGACTGGAAACACCATATATTTT. Its protein is CASSYSMWTGNTIYF.

In its sample, this clonotype was seen many times. The gene calls are TRBV7-2 and TRBJ2-1; possibly TRBD2 for D (5 bases). CDR3 length: 12 residues. Trimming removed 4 bases from V and 6 bases from J, with 7 bases in between. Germline V gene sequence: CDR1 SGHTA, CDR2 FQGNSA. CDR3 sequence reads: CASSSGLNEQFF. The CDR3 DNA sequence: TGTGCCAGCAGCTCCGGACTCAATGAGCAGTTCTTC. The full variable domain, with the rest looked up from reference TRBV7-2 and TRBJ2-1, is GAGVSQSPSNKVTEKGKDVELRCDPISGHTALYWYRQSLGQGLEFLIYFQGNSAPDKSGLPSDRFSAERTGGSVSTLTIQRTQQEDSAVYLCASSSGLNEQFFGPGTRLTVL.

This clonotype occurred a few times. The J gene is TRBJ1-1, the V gene TRBV12-3 or TRBV12-4; 10 bases map to TRBD1. With V trimmed by 8 bases and J by 1 base, 16 bases remained unmatched. There are 18 residues in the CDR3. As DNA, the CDR3 is TGTGCCAGCCGGGACAGGGGCTATAACAAGGGCACGAACACTGAAGCTTTCTTT. As protein: CASRDRGYNKGTNTEAFF.

The chain joins TRBV2 to TRBJ1-4; D is unresolved. The CDR3 extends over 12 amino acids. Deletions cut 8 bases from V and 8 bases from J, with 12 bases between. From germline, CDR1 is SNHLY and CDR2 FYNNEI. CDR3 amino acids: CASELDEEKLFF. For the CDR3, the DNA is TGTGCCAGCGAACTAGACGAAGAAAAACTGTTTTTT.

This clonotype has at least ten counts. CDR3 residues: CASSQRQGVDEQFF. The DNA of the CDR3 is TGTGCCAGCAGTCAGAGACAGGGGGTGGATGAGCAGTTCTTC. The chain has TRBV12-3 or TRBV12-4 and TRBJ2-1; 9 bases map to TRBD1. V shed 5 bases and J 8 bases; nucleotides not matched to a gene: 7. There are 14 residues in the CDR3.

This chain connects TRBV5-4 to TRBJ2-3; possible D gene TRBD2, 5 bases. The CDR3 has 15 residues. V was clipped by 0 bases and J by 1 base, with 9 bases between them. CDR1 is SGHNT and CDR2 is YYREEE in the germline V gene (reference sequence). The CDR3 DNA is TGTGCCAGCAGCTTGGATCGGGGAGGCACAGATACGCAGTATTTT. This codes for CASSLDRGGTDTQYF. Drawing the rest from reference TRBV5-4 and TRBJ2-3, the complete variable domain is ETGVTQSPTHLIKTRGQQVTLRCSSQSGHNTVSWYQQALGQGPQFIFQYYREEENGRGNFPPRFSGLQFPNYSSELNVNALELDDSALYLCASSLDRGGTDTQYFGPGTRLTVL.

This chain connects TRBV10-1 to TRBJ1-2; TRBD1 agrees at 9 bases. V was pared by 5 bases and J by 0 bases, with 10 bases of the junction left unmatched. CDR1 is WNHNN, CDR2 SYGVQD, per germline (reference sequence). The CDR3 contains 17 residues. CDR3 sequence reads: CASSHRTGALANYGYTF. The DNA for the CDR3 is TGCGCCAGCAGTCATAGGACAGGGGCCCTAGCTAACTATGGCTACACCTTC.

The chain combines TRBV6-4 with TRBJ1-1, with a weak D call TRBD1 (6 bases). Germline CDR1 is MRHNA and CDR2 is SNTAGT. The CDR3 is made up of 13 amino acids. Trimming cost V 5 bases and J 4 bases, with 11 bases left between them. The CDR3 protein is CASSSGALTEAFF. In nucleotides, the CDR3 is TGTGCCAGCAGTTCGGGGGCACTCACTGAAGCTTTCTTT.

The table lists this clonotype with a count of one. The rearrangement links TRBV5-6 to TRBJ2-1, with D tentatively TRBD2 (7 bases). Trimming shortened V by 2 bases and J by 1 base, and 10 bases separated the two germline ends. This CDR3 region has 15 residues. Germline lookup yields CDR1 SGHDT and CDR2 YYEEEE. The CDR3 loop reads CASSFKGGSYNEQFF. The CDR3, as DNA: TGTGCCAGCAGCTTTAAGGGGGGGTCCTACAATGAGCAGTTCTTC.

The chain links TRBV4-3 to TRBJ1-2; 11 bases are a match to TRBD1. Germline assignment: CDR1 LGHNA and CDR2 YSLEER. There are 19 residues in the CDR3. V gave up 4 bases and J gave up 4 bases; unmatched junction bases: 17. As DNA, the CDR3 is TGCGCCAGCAGCCGATTAACCGGGACAGGGGGTCCCTGGGGCTATGGCTACACCTTC. Amino acids: CASSRLTGTGGPWGYGYTF.

The chain combines TRBV10-1 with TRBJ2-3, with 8 bases fitting TRBD1. This CDR3 comprises 16 residues. With V trimmed by 2 bases and J by 3 bases, 7 bases remained unmatched. In germline, CDR1 is WNHNN, CDR2 SYGVQD (reference sequence). The CDR3 loop is CASSEPQDRATDTQYF. As DNA, the CDR3 is TGCGCCAGCAGTGAGCCACAGGACAGGGCGACAGATACGCAGTATTTT.

This clonotype showed up just a few times. This chain joins TRBV20-1 and TRBJ2-3, with 7 bases matching TRBD2. The CDR3 sequence is 16 residues long. Germline CDR1 and CDR2: DFQATT and SNEGSKA (reference sequence). The junction had 6 bases not matched to a gene; V was cut back by 0 bases and J by 0 bases. CDR3 DNA: TGCAGTGCTAGAGATCGCGGCGGGGGTAGCACAGATACGCAGTATTTT. It encodes CSARDRGGGSTDTQYF.

The V and J genes are TRBV5-4 and TRBJ1-5; no clear D gene. Trimming removed 4 bases at V and 6 bases at J, with 14 bases between. This CDR3 has 14 amino acids. The V gene's germline CDR1 is SGHNT and CDR2 YYREEE (reference sequence). CDR3 bases: TGTGCCAGCAGCCTTGGGCCCTCGGGTCAGCCCCAGCATTTT. Its translation: CASSLGPSGQPQHF.

This clonotype was seen many times. The V and J genes are TRBV5-5 and TRBJ2-1; D is unresolved. Germline V CDR1 and CDR2: SGHKS, YYEKEE (reference sequence). Trimming removed 1 base from V and 8 bases from J, with 4 bases in between. CDR3 length: 11 residues. The CDR3 protein is CASSLWDEQFF. CDR3 nucleotides: TGTGCCAGCAGCTTGTGGGATGAGCAGTTCTTC.

Only a few counts were recorded for this clonotype. The rearrangement joins TRBV5-5 to TRBJ2-1; 9 positions match TRBD2. Trimming at V came to 5 bases and at J to 4 bases, leaving 13 bases not matched to a gene. The CDR3 has 17 amino acids. Germline assignment: CDR1 SGHKS and CDR2 YYEKEE (reference sequence). The CDR3 bases are TGTGCCAGCAGTCGCCGACAGGGTACTAGCGGGTACAATGAGCAGTTCTTC. This translates into CASSRRQGTSGYNEQFF.